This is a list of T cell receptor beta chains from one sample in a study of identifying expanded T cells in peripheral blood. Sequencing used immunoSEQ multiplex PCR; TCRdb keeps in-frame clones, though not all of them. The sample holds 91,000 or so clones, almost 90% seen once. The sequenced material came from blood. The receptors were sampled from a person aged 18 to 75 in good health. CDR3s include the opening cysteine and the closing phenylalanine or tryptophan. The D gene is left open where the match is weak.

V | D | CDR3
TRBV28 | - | CASSLNRPGIAEAFF
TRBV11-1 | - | CASSDHSGNTIYF
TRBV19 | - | CASIGGAEAFF
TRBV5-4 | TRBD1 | CASRLLLGQSIANYGYTF
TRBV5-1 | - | CASSRNGEWSYEQYF
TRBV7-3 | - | CASSLQSSGANVLTF
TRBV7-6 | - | CASSLTAGEQYF
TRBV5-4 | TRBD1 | CASSSGQGAAYEQYF
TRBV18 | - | CASSPGQASVTEAFF
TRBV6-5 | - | CASSYYGWELSTF
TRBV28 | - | CASSTRGAGSPDTQYF
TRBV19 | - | CASTPTGRGNQPQHF
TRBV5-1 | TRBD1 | CASSRTLDRVSGANVLTF
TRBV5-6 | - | CASSFGTDPSEQFF
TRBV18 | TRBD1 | CASSPLPRQGARDTQYF
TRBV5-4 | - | CASSSGVNQGYTF
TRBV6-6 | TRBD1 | CASSYRGHSPLHF
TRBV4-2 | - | CASSMTVYSNQPQHF
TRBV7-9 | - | CASSSQNQETQYF
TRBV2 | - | CASSAGLANYGYTF
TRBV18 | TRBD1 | CASSLTGQGNTEAFF
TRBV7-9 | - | CASSLVESEQYF
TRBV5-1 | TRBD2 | CASSPGLAGETDTQYF
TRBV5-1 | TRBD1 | CASSASWTGSSYNSPLHF
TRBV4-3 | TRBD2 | CASSLLSWDYRTYNEQFF
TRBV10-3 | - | CAISDSRAQTPEAFF
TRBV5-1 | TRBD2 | CASSGGLAGSSLFF
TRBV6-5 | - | CATGQPGPDTQYF
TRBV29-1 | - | CSVGGQGRDQPQHF
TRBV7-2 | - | CASSSSGQPQHF
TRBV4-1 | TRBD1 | CASSQLGQSTDTQYF
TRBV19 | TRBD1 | CASKGGQGDTDTQYF
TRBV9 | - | CASSVDLTGYEQYF
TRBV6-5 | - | CASSYSSDGSYEQYF
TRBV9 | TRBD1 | CASAAGGSSNSPLHF
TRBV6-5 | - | CASSYSTTGVTEAFF
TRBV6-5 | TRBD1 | CASSYSRTGIIYEQYF
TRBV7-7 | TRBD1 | CASSSEGTGGETQYF
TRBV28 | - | CASSRENEQYF
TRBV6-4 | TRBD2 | CASRAGGTDTQYF
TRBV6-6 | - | CASSRGGPNTEAFF
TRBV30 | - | CAWTLYREHQFF
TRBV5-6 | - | CASSLGLGDQPQHF
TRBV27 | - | CASSLSRNDNIYKQYF
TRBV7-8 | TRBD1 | CASSADRGAQHF
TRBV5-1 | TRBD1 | CASSSGQGSNTIYF
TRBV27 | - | CASSYGTPPYNEQFF
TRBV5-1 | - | CASSTSPTTNNSPLHF
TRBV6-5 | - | CASSYGEGGEQYF
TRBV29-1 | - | CSVERSPGVEQYF
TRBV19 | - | CASSIGGSGANVLTF
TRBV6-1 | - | CASTSGRNEKLFF
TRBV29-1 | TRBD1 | CSVVGTGGGYYGYTF
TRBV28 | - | CASSFVAGNSYNSPLHF
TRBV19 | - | CATNRDWEGNTGELFF
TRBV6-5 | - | CASSYSGSYEQYF